This T cell receptor beta chain appears in the sequencing data of a study of Ad26.COV2.S vaccination and SARS-CoV-2 variants. This clone occurred once. Sequencing was performed with immunoSEQ multiplex PCR; in TCRdb, only in-frame clones are kept and a portion is missing. The repertoire holds roughly 300,000 clones, with about nine tenths as singletons. Treatment meaning: roughly 19 received Ad26.COV2.S at low or high dose, single or two shots; roughly 5 received placebo; per-sample allocation not given. Sampling was performed 63 days after the first vaccine or placebo injection. The TCR sequence derives from a person between 18 and 60 years old who received the Ad26.COV2.S COVID-19 vaccine or a placebo. Material: peripheral blood, obtained in a trial of Ad26.COV2.S vaccine versus placebo.

DNA for the CDR3: TGTGCCAGCAGTTTCGGGACAGGTGGAAACACCATATATTTT. It specifies CASSFGTGGNTIYF. The chain joins TRBV6-2 or TRBV6-3 to TRBJ1-3; 8 nucleotides line up with TRBD1. The CDR3 contains 14 residues. With V trimmed by 4 bases and J by 3 bases, 2 bases remained unmatched. Per the germline V gene, CDR1 is MNHEY and CDR2 is SVGEGT.